This TCR beta chain was recovered during a study of shared clonotypes between healthy human individuals. About the study: Each donor's CD4 naive and CD4 memory cells filled three plates apiece, CD8 naive two, and CD8 memory one. Study findings and constraints: Several donors held approximately 5% of naive CD4 clonotypes in common.

Comment on this clone: Antigen: not known.

Replicate PCRs run on sorted subsets employed approximately 0.2 ug DNA, 25,000 to 35,000 T cell genomes. Libraries were prepared by immunoSEQ multiplex PCR; TCRdb keeps only in-frame clonotypes and omits some of them. The sample holds about 1,800,000 clones, roughly 95% seen once. Germline lookup yields CDR1 SGHAT and CDR2 FQNNGV. V was shortened by 6 bases and J by 4 bases, with 12 bases between the two germline ends. This CDR3 has 13 amino acids. Naive CD8 isolation took CD45RO-negative cells positively selected for CCR7 and excluded terminally differentiated effector memory CD45RA+ cells. The receptor comes from a man aged 18-30 years in good health. Source material: naive CD8+ T cells sorted from blood. V usage is TRBV11-2 and J usage is TRBJ1-1; a weak D match, TRBD1 (6 bases). CDR3 coding DNA: TGTGCCAGCAGGTCAACAGGGAGCACTGAAGCTTTCTTT. Its protein is CASRSTGSTEAFF.